This passage covers 25 T cell receptor beta chains from one sample sequenced in a study of blood T cells in healthy people across ages. The authors ran a second PCR of 7 to 11 cycles using a sample-barcoded 5' primer and a J-beta primer mix. TCRdb redid the calling of the 5' RACE reads with MiXCR, one entry per CDR3 protein. The table has hundreds of thousands of distinct CDR3 sequences, about a quarter seen once. The same data also went into a second study, on T cells of mothers and their children.

Material for sequencing was blood. All receptors derive from a boy under 18 in good health.

This sequence joins TRBV7-2 and TRBJ2-5; no clear D. The CDR3 consists of 12 residues. V was trimmed by 4 bases and J by 5 bases, leaving 8 bases between them. The V gene's germline CDR1 is SGHTA and CDR2 FQGNSA. CDR3 sequence (DNA): TGTGCCAGCAGCTCGTACGGGGAGACCCAGTACTTC. This sequence encodes CASSSYGETQYF.

This clonotype was picked up one time. V and J are TRBV7-2 and TRBJ1-1; 9 nucleotides match TRBD1. The length of the CDR3 is 13 residues. CDR1 and CDR2 (germline): SGHTA, FQGNSA. V lost 5 bases to trimming and J lost 7 bases; unmatched junction nucleotides: 5. CDR3 residues: CASSAQGASEAFF. The CDR3 DNA reads TGTGCCAGCAGCGCACAGGGGGCTAGTGAAGCTTTCTTT.

This clonotype was detected a few times. At one end, the junction sequence differs from germline, possibly due to a read error. This sequence joins TRBV29-1 and TRBJ2-5, with D possibly TRBD2 on 6 matching bases. The CDR3 has 13 amino acids. The germline V gene has CDR1 SQVTM and CDR2 ANQGSEA. As DNA, the CDR3 is TGCAGCGTTAGGCGGGGCCTCCAAGTGACCCAGTACTTC. Translation: CSVRRGLQVTQYF.

This clonotype occurred a few times. The V gene is TRBV15, the J gene TRBJ1-4, with D perhaps TRBD1 (6 bases). The CDR3 totals 15 residues. V lost 1 base and J lost 5, with 11 bases in between. CDR1 LNHNV and CDR2 YYDKDF come from the germline V gene (reference sequence). CDR3 bases: TGTGCCACCAGCAGAGTCGGGGGCCTAAATGAAAAACTGTTTTTT. Amino acids: CATSRVGGLNEKLFF.

The chain recombines TRBV5-6 with TRBJ2-7; 11 bases agree with TRBD1. CDR3 length: 15 residues. V trimming: 2 bases; J trimming: 6 bases; junction bases outside the gene matches: 7. The V gene's germline CDR1 is SGHDT and CDR2 YYEEEE. CDR3 region: CASSFPGQGASEQYF. For the CDR3, the DNA is TGTGCCAGCAGCTTTCCCGGACAGGGGGCATCCGAGCAGTACTTC.

The rearrangement joins TRBV14 to TRBJ2-1; 7 bases map to TRBD1. This CDR3 is 15 amino acids long. Unmatched junction bases numbered 7, after V lost 1 base and J lost 7 bases. The germline gives CDR1 SGHDN, CDR2 FVKESK. CDR3 coding DNA: TGTGCCAGCAGCCAAGCGAGGACAGGTCGGAATGAGCAGTTCTTC. Translation: CASSQARTGRNEQFF. Complete variable domain (other parts from reference TRBV14 and TRBJ2-1): EAGVTQFPSHSVIEKGQTVTLRCDPISGHDNLYWYRRVMGKEIKFLLHFVKESKQDESGMPNNRFLAERTGGTYSTLKVQPAELEDSGVYFCASSQARTGRNEQFFGPGTRLTVL.

This sequence joins TRBV18 and TRBJ2-5, with D possibly matching TRBD1 (5 bases). CDR1 KGHSH and CDR2 LQKENI come from the germline V gene. The CDR3 length is 15 residues. The V end lost 0 bases, the J end lost 7 bases, and 15 bases lay between the germline ends. In DNA form, the CDR3 reads TGTGCCAGCTCACCACCCCTGGGGCCCGAGAGGACCCAGTACTTC. As protein: CASSPPLGPERTQYF.

The V gene is TRBV6-5, the J gene TRBJ1-1; unclear D gene. V lost 5 bases and J 1 base, leaving 5 bases between the germline ends. The CDR3 sequence is 12 residues long. Germline V lookup: CDR1 MNHEY, CDR2 SVGAGI. In DNA form, the CDR3 reads TGTGCCAGCAGTCAGCCGAACACTGAAGCTTTCTTT. The encoded protein is CASSQPNTEAFF.

The sample holds a few counts of this clonotype. This chain joins TRBV7-2 and TRBJ2-7; 10 nucleotides align to TRBD1. CDR1 and CDR2 from the germline V gene are SGHTA and FQGNSA. CDR3 size: 15 residues. V dropped 8 bases and J dropped 2; count of bases not matched to a gene: 9. CDR3 residues: CASSPRTGGTYEQYF. As DNA, the CDR3 is TGTGCCAGCTCACCCAGGACAGGGGGTACCTACGAGCAGTACTTC. The complete variable domain, with remaining parts taken from reference TRBV7-2 and TRBJ2-7, reads GAGVSQSPSNKVTEKGKDVELRCDPISGHTALYWYRQSLGQGLEFLIYFQGNSAPDKSGLPSDRFSAERTGGSVSTLTIQRTQQEDSAVYLCASSPRTGGTYEQYFGPGTRLTVT.

V and J are TRBV6-5 and TRBJ2-2; TRBD2 is a possible D gene (5 bases). V shed 2 bases and J shed 1 base, with 11 bases lying between them. CDR1 is MNHEY, CDR2 SVGAGI, per germline. The CDR3 is made up of 16 amino acids. The CDR3 region is CASSYNLAENTGELFF. The DNA for the CDR3 is TGTGCCAGCAGTTACAACCTAGCCGAGAACACCGGGGAGCTGTTTTTT.

The V call is TRBV27, the J call TRBJ2-5; no clear D gene. The J call is uncertain, as TRBJ2-1 better fits the DNA end. The CDR3 loop spans 13 amino acids. Germline values: CDR1 MNHEY, CDR2 SMNVEV (reference sequence). CDR3 sequence: CASSSPGLDEQFF. The CDR3, as DNA: TGTGCCAGCAGTTCCCCAGGCCTGGATGAGCAGTTCTTC.

V gene TRBV6-5 combines with J gene TRBJ2-5, with 7 bases that match TRBD1. TRBJ2-7 matches the DNA end more closely, so the J call is doubtful. CDR1 MNHEY and CDR2 SVGAGI come from the germline V gene. The CDR3 contains 16 residues. The CDR3, as DNA: TGTGCCAGCAGTTACTCCGGGACAGTTTATAACTACGAGCAGTACTTC. Encoded protein: CASSYSGTVYNYEQYF.

About this clonotype itself: One end of the junction is discordant with germline, which a read error may explain. This chain uses TRBV4-1 with TRBJ1-2; no clear D. The CDR3 has 17 residues. The germline V gene has CDR1 MGHRA and CDR2 YSYEKL. The chain's CDR3 is CASSQDLRAGAGYGYTF. The CDR3 nucleotides are TGTGCCAGCAGCCAAGATCTCCGAGCCGGAGCGGGCTATGGCTACACCTTC.

The chain joins TRBV20-1 to TRBJ1-5, with TRBD1 as a possible D gene (5 bases). CDR3 length: 16 amino acids. Germline V lookup: CDR1 DFQATT, CDR2 SNEGSKA (reference sequence). V lost 0 bases and J 6 bases, leaving 18 bases between the germline ends. The CDR3 DNA is TGCAGTGCTAGAGAGTCAGGGCAGGGAAAAGGTCAGCCCCAGCATTTT. Amino acid sequence: CSARESGQGKGQPQHF.

This clonotype was seen only a few times. V and J are TRBV4-1 and TRBJ1-3; no firm D call. There are 15 residues in the CDR3. Germline-derived CDR1 and CDR2 are MGHRA and YSYEKL. V was shortened by 2 bases and J by 0 bases, with 8 bases between the two germline ends. CDR3 amino acids: CASSQPTSSGNTIYF. In DNA, the CDR3 is TGCGCCAGCAGCCAACCAACAAGCTCTGGAAACACCATATATTTT.

CDR3 bases: TGCGCCAGCAGCAGAGGACAGCACCTAACTTTCAAAAACATTCAGTACTTC. Translated, it gives CASSRGQHLTFKNIQYF. V gene TRBV5-1 combines with J gene TRBJ2-4; perhaps TRBD1 as D (6 bases). Germline loops: CDR1 SGHRS, CDR2 YFSETQ. This CDR3 spans 17 amino acids. V lost 4 bases, J lost 3 bases, and 20 bases lay in between. The full variable domain, with the rest looked up from reference TRBV5-1 and TRBJ2-4, is KAGVTQTPRYLIKTRGQQVTLSCSPISGHRSVSWYQQTPGQGLQFLFEYFSETQRNKGNFPGRFSGRQFSNSRSEMNVSTLELGDSALYLCASSRGQHLTFKNIQYFGAGTRLSVL.

The chain has TRBV10-1 and TRBJ2-1; D may be TRBD2 (5 bases). The V gene's germline CDR1 is WNHNN and CDR2 SYGVQD (reference sequence). Trimming shortened V by 8 bases and J by 0 bases, and 20 bases separated the two germline ends. The CDR3 runs 17 residues. The CDR3 DNA follows: TGCGCCAGCTTTAACTTCCCGCGGGTTAGCTCCTACAATGAGCAGTTCTTC. It yields the protein CASFNFPRVSSYNEQFF.

CDR3 in amino acids: CASSHGQLGYTF. CDR3 sequence (DNA): TGTGCCAGCAGCCACGGGCAGCTTGGCTACACCTTC. This sequence joins TRBV6-2 or TRBV6-3 and TRBJ1-2; no reliable D call. Per the germline V gene, CDR1 is MNHEY and CDR2 is SVGEGT. The CDR3 is 12 residues long. The ends were cut back, 6 bases at V and 7 bases at J, with 12 bases in the middle.

The chain carries TRBV20-1 and TRBJ2-1; weak D call: TRBD2 (5 bases). The V gene lost 5 bases and the J gene lost 1 base, with 24 bases spanning the gap. The germline V gene has CDR1 DFQATT and CDR2 SNEGSKA (reference sequence). This CDR3 comprises 18 residues. The CDR3 sequence: CSAFGESRLRGSYNEQFF. In DNA form, the CDR3 reads TGCAGTGCTTTTGGCGAATCCAGGCTCCGGGGTTCCTACAATGAGCAGTTCTTC.

The V call is TRBV2, the J call TRBJ2-7, with TRBD2 matching over 9 bases. The CDR3 is made up of 13 amino acids. With 8 bases clipped from V and 7 bases from J, the junction kept 9 bases outside the gene matches. Looked up from germline, CDR1 is SNHLY and CDR2 is FYNNEI. This chain's CDR3 is CASDSGGLGEQYF. The CDR3 DNA reads as TGTGCCAGCGATAGCGGGGGCCTAGGGGAGCAGTACTTC.

As for this clonotype: This could be a read error, since a much larger clone is one nucleotide away. This chain links TRBV29-1 with TRBJ2-5; 10 bases match TRBD2. CDR3 length: 13 amino acids. Germline CDR1 and CDR2: SQVTM and ANQGSEA. DNA of the CDR3: TGCAGCGTTCTCGGGACTAGCGTTGAGACCCAGTGCTTC. Protein: CSVLGTSVETQCF.

This clonotype has only a few counts. The chain uses TRBV21-1 and TRBJ2-5; TRBD2 was called by the table and not checked on the DNA. TRBV21-1 is termed a pseudogene. The CDR3 runs to 16 residues. The CDR3 loop is CAPRGQRGRGKETQYF. The CDR3 nucleotides read TGTGCCCCCCGGGGCCAGCGGGGTAGGGGAAAAGAGACCCAGTACTTC.

This clonotype was recorded a few times. CDR3: CASSRLDQGASNTEAFF. CDR3 coding DNA: TGTGCCAGCAGTCGCCTGGATCAGGGGGCCTCAAACACTGAAGCTTTCTTT. The V gene is TRBV7-8, the J gene TRBJ1-1, with TRBD1 matching 8 bases. The CDR3 has 17 residues. Germline V gene lookup returns CDR1 SGHVS and CDR2 FQNEAQ. J was trimmed by 2 bases and V by 6 bases; bases with no gene match: 14.

Worth noting for this clonotype: Compared with germline, one end of the junction differs, possibly owing to a read error. The rearrangement uses TRBV5-1 and TRBJ2-7; 9 bases match TRBD1. Germline V gene data show CDR1 as SGHRS and CDR2 as YFSETQ. CDR3 length: 15 residues. The CDR3 protein is CTSSHQGQGQGEQYF. DNA of the CDR3: TGCACCAGCAGCCACCAGGGACAGGGTCAAGGTGAGCAGTACTTC.

The V and J genes are TRBV7-3 and TRBJ2-7, with 7 bases identical to TRBD1. The germline CDR1 and CDR2 sequences are SGHTA and FQGTGA. Losses at the gene ends were 1 base for V and 5 bases for J; bases not matched to a gene: 8. The CDR3 contains 15 residues. Here the CDR3 DNA reads TGTGCCAGCAGCTTAAAGAGGGGGCGGGTCGACGAGCAGTACTTC. Its translation: CASSLKRGRVDEQYF.